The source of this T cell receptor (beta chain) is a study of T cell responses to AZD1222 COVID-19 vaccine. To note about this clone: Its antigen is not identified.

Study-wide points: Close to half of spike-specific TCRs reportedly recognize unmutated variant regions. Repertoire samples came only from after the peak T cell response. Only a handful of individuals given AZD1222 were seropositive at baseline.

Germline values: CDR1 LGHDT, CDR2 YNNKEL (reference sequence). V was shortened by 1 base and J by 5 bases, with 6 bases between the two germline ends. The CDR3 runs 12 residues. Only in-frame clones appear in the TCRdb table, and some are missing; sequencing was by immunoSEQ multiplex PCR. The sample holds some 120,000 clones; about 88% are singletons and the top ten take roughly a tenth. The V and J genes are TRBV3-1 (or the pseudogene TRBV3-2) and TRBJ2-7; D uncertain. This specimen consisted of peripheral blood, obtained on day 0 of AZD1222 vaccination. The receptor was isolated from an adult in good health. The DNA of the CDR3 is TGTGCCAGCAGCCAAGCCCAAGACGAGCAGTACTTC. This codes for CASSQAQDEQYF.